This T cell receptor (beta chain) was sequenced during a study of cytomegalovirus exposure and HLA in healthy donors. Researchers ran the PCR with 60 Vbeta and 13 Jbeta primers. The assay was immunoSEQ multiplex PCR, and TCRdb's table has in-frame clones only and misses some. Of 150,000 to 200,000 clones in the sample, approximately 80% are singletons; the top ten hold approximately 1.3%. About this clone: Antigen: not known.

Germline CDR1 and CDR2: MNHNS and SASEGT. V was clipped by 4 bases and J by 5 bases, with 11 bases between them. The CDR3 spans 13 residues. Study outcomes and limitations: An apparent linkage of common viral pathogens to several of the most significant clusters emerged in a later analysis. Cytomegalovirus status was reportedly diagnosed by the classifier with high sensitivity and specificity.

Among the donors, all were healthy bone marrow donors. The sequence was obtained from a man under 40 in good health and CMV-seronegative. Sequencing input: PBMCs. This rearrangement joins TRBV6-1 to TRBJ2-5; the D gene is possibly TRBD2 (5 bases). The DNA for the CDR3 is TGTGCCAGCAGTGGTGGAGCGGTTGAGACCCAGTACTTC. It translates to CASSGGAVETQYF.